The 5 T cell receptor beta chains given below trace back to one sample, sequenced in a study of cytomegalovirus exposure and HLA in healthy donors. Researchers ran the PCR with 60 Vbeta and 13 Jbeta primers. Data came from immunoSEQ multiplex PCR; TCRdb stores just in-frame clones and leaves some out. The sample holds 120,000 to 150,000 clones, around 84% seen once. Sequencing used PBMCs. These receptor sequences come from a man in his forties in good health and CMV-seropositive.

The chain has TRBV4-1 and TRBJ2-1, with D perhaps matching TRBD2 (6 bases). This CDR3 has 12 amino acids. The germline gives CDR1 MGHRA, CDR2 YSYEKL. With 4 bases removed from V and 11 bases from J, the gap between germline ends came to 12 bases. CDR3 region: CASSRTGTQQFF. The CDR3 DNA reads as TGCGCCAGCAGCCGAACCGGGACTCAGCAGTTCTTC.

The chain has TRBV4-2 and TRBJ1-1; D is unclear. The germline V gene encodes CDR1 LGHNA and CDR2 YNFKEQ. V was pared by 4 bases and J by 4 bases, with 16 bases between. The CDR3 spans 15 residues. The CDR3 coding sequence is TGTGCCAGCAGCCTAGAGCACCTCCGGAGCACTGAAGCTTTCTTT. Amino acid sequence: CASSLEHLRSTEAFF.

The DNA for the CDR3 is TGTGCCAGCAGTTCTCCGGCTAGCGGAGCATACGAGCAGTACTTC. Translated: CASSSPASGAYEQYF. The genes are TRBV28 and TRBJ2-7, with 7 bases matching TRBD2. The CDR3 is made up of 15 amino acids. In germline, CDR1 is MDHEN, CDR2 SYDVKM. V was clipped by 4 bases and J by 4 bases; unmatched bases: 10.

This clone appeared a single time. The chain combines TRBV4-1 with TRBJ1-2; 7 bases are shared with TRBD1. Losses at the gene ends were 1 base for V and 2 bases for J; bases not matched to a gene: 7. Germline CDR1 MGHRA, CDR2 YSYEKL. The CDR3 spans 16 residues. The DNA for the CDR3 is TGCGCCAGCAGCCAAGCCCTGACAGGGACCAACTATGGCTACACCTTC. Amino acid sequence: CASSQALTGTNYGYTF.

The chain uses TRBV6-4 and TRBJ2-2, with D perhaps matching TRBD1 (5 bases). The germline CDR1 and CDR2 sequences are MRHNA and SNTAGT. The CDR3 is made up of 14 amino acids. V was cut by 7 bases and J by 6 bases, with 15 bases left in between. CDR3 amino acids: CASNQGLGAGELFF. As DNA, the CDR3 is TGTGCCAGCAACCAGGGATTAGGGGCCGGGGAGCTGTTTTTT.